This is a list of T cell receptor beta chains from one sample in a study of T cell responses to AZD1222 COVID-19 vaccine. Libraries were prepared by immunoSEQ multiplex PCR; TCRdb keeps only in-frame clonotypes and omits some of them. In the table there are more than 100,000 clones, roughly 90% of which are singletons. The sequences come from peripheral blood, collected on day 0 of AZD1222 vaccination. These receptors all come from an adult in good health. The CDR3 runs from the conserved cysteine through the conserved F or W. D genes are given only for firm matches. Some rows have no size entry. The others give once, few or many, or a class for an expanded clone.

v_call,d_call,j_call,clone_size,cdr3_nt,cdr3_aa
TRBV6-2/TRBV6-3,.,TRBJ2-3,.,TGTGCCAGCAGTTATGTCCCAGGCGAGGCCGTAGGGGATACGCAGTATTTT,CASSYVPGEAVGDTQYF
TRBV7-3,TRBD2,TRBJ2-1,.,TGTGCCAGCAGCCCCCGGACTAGCGGGACATACAATGAGCAGTTCTTC,CASSPRTSGTYNEQFF
TRBV5-1,.,TRBJ1-2,.,TGCGCCAGCAGCTTGTCAAATAACTATGGCTACACCTTC,CASSLSNNYGYTF
TRBV5-5,.,TRBJ2-6,.,TGTGCCAGCAGCTTGGCCGCAGGGACCTCTGGGGCCAACGTCCTGACTTTC,CASSLAAGTSGANVLTF
TRBV7-2,.,TRBJ2-5,.,TGTGCCAGCAGTCCTAGGGGGGCTGGTGAGACCCAGTACTTC,CASSPRGAGETQYF
TRBV28,.,TRBJ1-2,once,TGTGCCAGCAGTATCGGGGATGGCTACACCTTC,CASSIGDGYTF
TRBV27,.,TRBJ2-7,.,TGTGCCAGCAGTTTACGCGGGGACCACTCCTACGAGCAGTACTTC,CASSLRGDHSYEQYF
TRBV16,.,TRBJ1-2,.,TGTGCCAGCGGTCATTCTGGGACATCCGGTTATGGCTACACCTTC,CASGHSGTSGYGYTF
TRBV6-5,.,TRBJ2-3,.,TGTGCCAGCAGTCCTAGATACCAAACAACAGATACGCAGTATTTT,CASSPRYQTTDTQYF
TRBV5-1,TRBD1,TRBJ2-5,.,TGCGCCAGCAGCTTGGGCGGACAGGTGTACCAAGAGACCCAGTACTTC,CASSLGGQVYQETQYF
TRBV5-1,.,TRBJ2-5,.,TGCGCCAGCAGCTGGTACCAAGAGACCCAGTACTTC,CASSWYQETQYF
TRBV11-1,TRBD1,TRBJ2-3,.,TGTGCCAGCAGCTTAGCTGGGGGACAGGGCGCAGATACGCAGTATTTT,CASSLAGGQGADTQYF
TRBV14,TRBD2,TRBJ2-3,.,TGTGCCAGCAGCCAAGGGGGGGGGATGCTCACAGATACGCAGTATTTT,CASSQGGGMLTDTQYF
TRBV7-2,.,TRBJ1-1,few,TGTGCCAGCAGCTTGTTCCCAGGTCGGGGGGGGACTGAAGCTTTCTTT,CASSLFPGRGGTEAFF
TRBV24-1,.,TRBJ1-1,.,TGTGCCACCAGTGACCGCAAATCCCCGAACACTGAAGCTTTCTTT,CATSDRKSPNTEAFF
TRBV6-5,.,TRBJ2-1,.,TGTGCCAGCAGCCAAGCTAGCGTTTCCTACAATGAGCAGTTCTTC,CASSQASVSYNEQFF
TRBV29-1,TRBD1,TRBJ1-4,.,TGCAGCGCCCTGACAGGGGCGAGTGAAAAACTGTTTTTT,CSALTGASEKLFF
TRBV24-1,.,TRBJ1-5,.,TGTGCCACCAGTGATGGCGCGTCCGATCAGCCCCAGCATTTT,CATSDGASDQPQHF
TRBV7-2,TRBD2,TRBJ2-7,.,TGTGCCAGCAGCTTAGGTGTGACTAGCGGGACCTTATACGAGCAGTACTTC,CASSLGVTSGTLYEQYF
TRBV7-2,TRBD2,TRBJ2-1,.,TGTGCCAGCAGCCTAACCGGGAGGGCCTACAATGAGCAGTTCTTC,CASSLTGRAYNEQFF
TRBV28,.,TRBJ2-7,few,TGTGCCAGCAGCCGACCTCTCTCCTACGAGCAGTACTTC,CASSRPLSYEQYF
TRBV19,.,TRBJ2-7,.,TGTGCCAGTAGTATGCAAGGGACGGGCGAGCAGTACTTC,CASSMQGTGEQYF
TRBV11-3,.,TRBJ2-7,.,TGTGCCAGCAGCCAAAACCCGGACGGGATTTACGAGCAGTACTTC,CASSQNPDGIYEQYF
TRBV19,TRBD1,TRBJ2-5,.,TGTGCCAGTAGGCTGACAGGGGCAACGACCCAGTACTTC,CASRLTGATTQYF
TRBV6-5,.,TRBJ1-6,few,TGTGCCAGCAGTTACGTACAGAAGAATTCACCCCTCCACTTT,CASSYVQKNSPLHF